Listed below are T cell receptor beta chains from one sample, sequenced in a study of a mutant IDH1 vaccine in newly diagnosed glioma. Sequencing used immunoSEQ multiplex PCR; TCRdb keeps in-frame clones, though not all of them. This table has approximately 82,000 clones, approximately 85% appearing once. No antigen is known for these receptors. The material sequenced was PBMCs, taken from a glioma patient whose treatment included an IDH1 peptide vaccine. The source is a man aged 30-40 years with glioma. Some clones in this sample may be carry-over from other donors' samples. CDR3s include the opening cysteine and the closing phenylalanine or tryptophan. Each record gives: V gene, D gene, clone size, J gene, CDR3 protein, CDR3 DNA. The D gene is left open where the match is weak. Not every row has a clone size; where given, it reads once, few, many or a size class.

V gene: TRBV28
D gene: NA
clone size: NA
J gene: TRBJ2-5
CDR3 protein: CASSLYYQETQYF
CDR3 DNA: TGTGCCAGCAGTTTATATTACCAAGAGACCCAGTACTTC

V gene: TRBV30
D gene: TRBD1
clone size: NA
J gene: TRBJ2-7
CDR3 protein: CAWATGMGSYEQYF
CDR3 DNA: TGTGCCTGGGCGACAGGGATGGGATCTTACGAGCAGTACTTC

V gene: TRBV5-1
D gene: TRBD1
clone size: once
J gene: TRBJ1-1
CDR3 protein: CASSADRVTEAFF
CDR3 DNA: TGCGCCAGCAGCGCCGACAGGGTCACTGAAGCTTTCTTT

V gene: TRBV5-1
D gene: NA
clone size: NA
J gene: TRBJ1-3
CDR3 protein: CASSLTGSNHRSGNTIYF
CDR3 DNA: TGCGCCAGCAGCTTGACAGGGTCCAACCACCGCTCTGGAAACACCATATATTTT

V gene: TRBV7-9
D gene: TRBD1
clone size: NA
J gene: TRBJ2-7
CDR3 protein: CASSLVARGTYEQYF
CDR3 DNA: TGTGCCAGCAGCTTAGTCGCCAGGGGGACCTACGAGCAGTACTTC

V gene: TRBV27
D gene: NA
clone size: NA
J gene: TRBJ1-1
CDR3 protein: CASSSLPVVVTEAFF
CDR3 DNA: TGTGCCAGCAGTTCGCTGCCCGTAGTGGTCACTGAAGCTTTCTTT

V gene: TRBV6-5
D gene: NA
clone size: NA
J gene: TRBJ1-2
CDR3 protein: CASSYPDLGYTF
CDR3 DNA: TGTGCCAGCAGTTACCCCGACCTGGGCTACACCTTC

V gene: TRBV7-9
D gene: NA
clone size: NA
J gene: TRBJ1-1
CDR3 protein: CASSHRVTEAFF
CDR3 DNA: TGTGCCAGCAGCCACAGGGTCACCGAAGCTTTCTTT

V gene: TRBV11-2
D gene: NA
clone size: NA
J gene: TRBJ2-7
CDR3 protein: CASSLTDSDLYEQYF
CDR3 DNA: TGTGCCAGCAGCTTGACAGACTCGGATCTCTACGAGCAGTACTTC

V gene: TRBV27
D gene: NA
clone size: once
J gene: TRBJ1-5
CDR3 protein: CASSPGRGQPQHF
CDR3 DNA: TGTGCCAGCAGTCCAGGGAGGGGACAGCCCCAGCATTTT

V gene: TRBV29-1
D gene: NA
clone size: NA
J gene: TRBJ1-1
CDR3 protein: CSVRDAVGTEAFF
CDR3 DNA: TGCAGCGTTCGCGACGCCGTTGGAACTGAAGCTTTCTTT

V gene: TRBV6-1
D gene: TRBD1
clone size: few
J gene: TRBJ1-1
CDR3 protein: CASPKTGATEAFF
CDR3 DNA: TGTGCCAGCCCTAAAACAGGGGCCACTGAAGCTTTCTTT

V gene: TRBV5-1
D gene: NA
clone size: NA
J gene: TRBJ1-2
CDR3 protein: CASSLRRSDGYTF
CDR3 DNA: TGCGCCAGCAGCTTGAGACGGTCGGATGGCTACACCTTC

V gene: TRBV19
D gene: NA
clone size: NA
J gene: TRBJ2-7
CDR3 protein: CASSSPRDGSSYEQYF
CDR3 DNA: TGTGCCAGTAGTTCGCCCCGGGACGGCAGCTCCTACGAGCAGTACTTC

V gene: TRBV11-2
D gene: NA
clone size: once
J gene: TRBJ2-7
CDR3 protein: CASSPQGIDDYEQYF
CDR3 DNA: TGTGCCAGCAGCCCCCAAGGGATAGACGACTACGAGCAGTACTTC

V gene: TRBV5-1
D gene: NA
clone size: NA
J gene: TRBJ1-5
CDR3 protein: CASSLSHPGQPQHF
CDR3 DNA: TGCGCCAGCAGCTTAAGTCACCCCGGTCAGCCCCAGCATTTT

V gene: TRBV10-3
D gene: TRBD2
clone size: NA
J gene: TRBJ2-3
CDR3 protein: CAISERLAGGPTDTQYF
CDR3 DNA: TGTGCCATCAGTGAGAGGCTAGCGGGGGGGCCTACAGATACGCAGTATTTT

V gene: TRBV4-1
D gene: TRBD1
clone size: NA
J gene: TRBJ2-7
CDR3 protein: CASRPYTGQAYEQYF
CDR3 DNA: TGCGCCAGCAGGCCGTACACGGGACAGGCCTACGAGCAGTACTTC

V gene: TRBV2
D gene: NA
clone size: NA
J gene: TRBJ2-1
CDR3 protein: CASSETGYRYNEQFF
CDR3 DNA: TGTGCCAGCAGTGAAACGGGATATCGCTACAATGAGCAGTTCTTC

V gene: TRBV7-2
D gene: NA
clone size: NA
J gene: TRBJ2-6
CDR3 protein: CASSLGLSGANVLTF
CDR3 DNA: TGTGCCAGCAGCTTAGGTCTCTCTGGGGCCAACGTCCTGACTTTC

V gene: TRBV25-1
D gene: TRBD1
clone size: few
J gene: TRBJ1-1
CDR3 protein: CASRQTGGVTEAFF
CDR3 DNA: TGTGCCAGCAGACAGACAGGGGGTGTCACTGAAGCTTTCTTT

V gene: TRBV7-9
D gene: NA
clone size: NA
J gene: TRBJ1-1
CDR3 protein: CASNFLVNTEAFF
CDR3 DNA: TGTGCCAGCAACTTTCTAGTGAACACTGAAGCTTTCTTT

V gene: TRBV30
D gene: NA
clone size: few
J gene: TRBJ1-5
CDR3 protein: CAWSKYNQPQHF
CDR3 DNA: TGTGCCTGGAGTAAATACAATCAGCCCCAGCATTTT

V gene: TRBV14
D gene: NA
clone size: NA
J gene: TRBJ2-3
CDR3 protein: CASSQDLGGDTQYF
CDR3 DNA: TGTGCCAGCAGCCAAGATCTTGGGGGAGATACGCAGTATTTT

V gene: TRBV2
D gene: TRBD2
clone size: NA
J gene: TRBJ2-5
CDR3 protein: CASKKLAGGTQETQYF
CDR3 DNA: TGTGCCAGCAAGAAGCTAGCGGGGGGAACCCAAGAGACCCAGTACTTC

V gene: TRBV5-8
D gene: NA
clone size: NA
J gene: TRBJ1-3
CDR3 protein: CASSFSSGTGNTIYF
CDR3 DNA: TGTGCCAGCAGCTTTTCCTCAGGGACTGGAAACACCATATATTTT

V gene: TRBV27
D gene: TRBD1
clone size: NA
J gene: TRBJ1-2
CDR3 protein: CASSLLGTGSGGYTF
CDR3 DNA: TGTGCCAGCAGTCTACTAGGGACAGGGTCTGGTGGCTACACCTTC